This record looks at one T cell receptor beta chain sequence and its context. PCR primers comprised 60 Vbeta and 13 Jbeta primers. The repertoire was sequenced with immunoSEQ multiplex PCR; TCRdb's copy has only in-frame clones and lacks some. Of about 140,000 clones in the sample, just under 85% were seen once. This sample was included in a study of cytomegalovirus exposure and HLA in healthy donors. The V and J ends lost 6 bases and 4 bases respectively, with 15 bases between them. CDR3 length equals 14 residues. CDR1 and CDR2 (germline): MNHEY, SMNVEV (reference sequence). The source is a woman aged 40 to 50 in good health and CMV-seronegative. The sample taken for sequencing was PBMCs. The chain recombines TRBV27 with TRBJ1-1; the D gene is possibly TRBD1 (5 bases). The CDR3 region is CASSPNRGVTEAFF. DNA for the CDR3: TGTGCCAGCAGCCCGAATCGGGGGGTCACTGAAGCTTTCTTT.